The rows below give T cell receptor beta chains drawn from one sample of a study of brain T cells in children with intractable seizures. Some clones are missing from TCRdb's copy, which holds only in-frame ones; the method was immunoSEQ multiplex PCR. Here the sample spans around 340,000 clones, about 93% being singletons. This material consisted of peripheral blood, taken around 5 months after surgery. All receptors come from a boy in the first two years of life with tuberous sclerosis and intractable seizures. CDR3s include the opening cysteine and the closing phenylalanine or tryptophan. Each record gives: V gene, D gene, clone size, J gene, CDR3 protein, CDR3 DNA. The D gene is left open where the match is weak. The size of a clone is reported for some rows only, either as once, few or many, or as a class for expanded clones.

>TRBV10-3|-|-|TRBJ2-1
CAIVAALAYNEQFF
TGTGCCATTGTGGCGGCCCTAGCCTACAATGAGCAGTTCTTC
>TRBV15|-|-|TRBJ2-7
CATSSDPGSEQYF
TGTGCCACCAGCAGCGACCCCGGGAGCGAGCAGTACTTC
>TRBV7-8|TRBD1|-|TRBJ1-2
CASSLVDRNYGYTF
TGTGCCAGCAGCTTAGTGGACAGGAACTATGGCTACACCTTC
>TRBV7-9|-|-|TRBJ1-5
CASSPALGISFTDGQPQHF
TGTGCCAGCAGCCCGGCTTTAGGTATATCATTTACAGATGGTCAGCCCCAGCATTTT
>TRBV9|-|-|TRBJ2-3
CASSASTFGSTDTQYF
TGTGCCAGCAGCGCCAGCACATTCGGGAGCACAGATACGCAGTATTTT
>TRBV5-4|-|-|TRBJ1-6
CASSIDNSPLHF
TGTGCCAGCAGCATAGATAATTCACCCCTCCACTTT
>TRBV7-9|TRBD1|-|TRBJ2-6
CASSFRQGRSGANVLTF
TGTGCCAGCAGCTTTAGACAGGGTAGGAGTGGGGCCAACGTCCTGACTTTC
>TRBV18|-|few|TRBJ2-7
CASSPMQSSYEQYF
TGTGCCAGCTCACCAATGCAGAGCTCCTACGAGCAGTACTTC
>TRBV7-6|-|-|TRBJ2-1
CASSLAGTHNEQFF
TGTGCCAGCAGCTTAGCGGGAACGCACAATGAGCAGTTCTTC
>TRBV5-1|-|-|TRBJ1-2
CASSPPLLGYGYTF
TGCGCCAGCAGCCCGCCACTCTTAGGGTATGGCTACACCTTC
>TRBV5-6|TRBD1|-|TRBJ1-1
CASSFRQGNTEAFF
TGTGCCAGCAGCTTTCGACAGGGTAACACTGAAGCTTTCTTT
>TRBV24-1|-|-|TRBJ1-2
CATSDEVGGRGYTF
TGTGCCACCAGTGATGAGGTGGGGGGACGTGGCTACACCTTC
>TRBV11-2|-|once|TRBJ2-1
CASSLDRTSYNEQFF
TGTGCCAGCAGCTTAGACAGGACCTCCTACAATGAGCAGTTCTTC
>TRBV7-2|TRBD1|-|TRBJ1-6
CASSHGTGGNSPLHF
TGTGCCAGCAGCCATGGGACAGGGGGTAATTCACCCCTCCACTTT
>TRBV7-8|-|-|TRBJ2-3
CASSFWEGARTDTQYF
TGTGCCAGCAGCTTTTGGGAGGGGGCACGCACAGATACGCAGTATTTT
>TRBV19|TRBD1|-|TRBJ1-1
CASSLETGSRGQEAFF
TGTGCCAGTAGTCTCGAGACAGGGAGCAGAGGCCAAGAAGCTTTCTTT
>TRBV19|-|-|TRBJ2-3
CASSIAGRRPDTQYF
TGTGCCAGTAGTATCGCAGGGCGTAGGCCAGATACGCAGTATTTT
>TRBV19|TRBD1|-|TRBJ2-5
CASTPGTGQETQYF
TGTGCCAGTACCCCGGGGACAGGGCAAGAGACCCAGTACTTC
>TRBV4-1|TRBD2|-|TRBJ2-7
CASSQVGLHYEQYF
TGCGCCAGCAGCCAAGTGGGACTACACTACGAGCAGTACTTC
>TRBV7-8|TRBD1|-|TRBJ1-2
CASSPDRGVVYTF
TGTGCCAGCAGCCCAGACAGGGGGGTTGTCTACACCTTC
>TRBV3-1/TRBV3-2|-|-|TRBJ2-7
CASSPDWGIKSYEQYF
TGTGCCAGCAGCCCCGACTGGGGCATTAAATCCTACGAGCAGTACTTC
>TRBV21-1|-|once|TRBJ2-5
CASSKDPETSGLQETQYF
TGTGCCAGCAGCAAAGATCCCGAGACTAGCGGGCTCCAAGAGACCCAGTACTTC
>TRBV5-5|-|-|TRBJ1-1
CASSLVPGWTEAFF
TGTGCCAGCAGCTTGGTACCGGGATGGACTGAAGCTTTCTTT
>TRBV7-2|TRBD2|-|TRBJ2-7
CASSVRLANEQYF
TGTGCCAGCAGCGTAAGACTAGCGAACGAGCAGTACTTC
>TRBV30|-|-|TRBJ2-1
CAWSNVDRQFF
TGTGCCTGGAGCAATGTCGATAGACAGTTCTTC
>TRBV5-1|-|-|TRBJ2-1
CASSLEALISYNEQFF
TGCGCCAGCAGCTTGGAGGCCCTTATCTCCTACAATGAGCAGTTCTTC
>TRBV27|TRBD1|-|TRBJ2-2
CASSPGTGLSGELFF
TGTGCCAGCAGTCCCGGGACAGGATTAAGTGGGGAGCTGTTTTTT
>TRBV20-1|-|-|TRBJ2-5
CSALWETQYF
TGCAGTGCTCTCTGGGAGACCCAGTACTTC
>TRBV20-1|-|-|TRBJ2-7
CSASRSGTYEQYF
TGCAGTGCTAGTCGAAGCGGTACCTACGAGCAGTACTTC
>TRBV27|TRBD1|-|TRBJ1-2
CASSSPQSGGYGYTF
TGTGCCAGCAGTTCTCCTCAATCAGGGGGCTATGGCTACACCTTC
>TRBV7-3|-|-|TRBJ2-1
CASSSLSVDEQFF
TGTGCCAGCAGCTCATTGTCAGTTGATGAGCAGTTCTTC
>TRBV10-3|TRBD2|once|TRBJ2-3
CAIEARAGGLGTDTQYF
TGTGCCATCGAAGCTCGAGCGGGGGGGCTTGGCACAGATACGCAGTATTTT
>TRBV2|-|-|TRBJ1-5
CASSLGSRQPQHF
TGTGCCAGCAGCCTGGGGTCGCGGCAGCCCCAGCATTTT
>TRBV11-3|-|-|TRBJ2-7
CASSSRGADEQYF
TGTGCCAGCAGCTCCAGGGGAGCCGACGAGCAGTACTTC
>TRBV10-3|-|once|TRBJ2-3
CAISEVVERATDTQYF
TGTGCCATCAGTGAGGTAGTCGAGCGGGCCACAGATACGCAGTATTTT
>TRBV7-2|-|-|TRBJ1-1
CASSLWKTEAFF
TGTGCCAGCAGCTTATGGAAAACTGAAGCTTTCTTT
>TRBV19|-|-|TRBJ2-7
CASSMGIGRVPYEQYF
TGTGCCAGTAGTATGGGTATTGGACGAGTTCCCTACGAGCAGTACTTC
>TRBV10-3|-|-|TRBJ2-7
CAISEKGRDYEQYF
TGTGCCATCAGTGAAAAGGGTCGGGACTACGAGCAGTACTTC
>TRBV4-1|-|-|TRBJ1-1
CASSQTPTKYMNTEAFF
TGCGCCAGCAGCCAAACTCCCACTAAGTACATGAACACTGAAGCTTTCTTT
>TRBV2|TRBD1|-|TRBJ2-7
CASSEGTGSTYEQYF
TGTGCCAGCAGTGAGGGGACAGGGTCCACCTACGAGCAGTACTTC
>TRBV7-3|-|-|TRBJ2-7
CASSLTRDAAYEQYF
TGTGCCAGCAGCTTAACTAGGGACGCCGCCTACGAGCAGTACTTC
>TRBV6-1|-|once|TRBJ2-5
CASSERGRGETQYF
TGTGCCAGCAGTGAAAGGGGCAGGGGAGAGACCCAGTACTTC
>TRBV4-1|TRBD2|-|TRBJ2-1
CASSQSPIAGGRVPPYNEQFF
TGCGCCAGCAGCCAATCACCAATAGCGGGAGGGAGGGTGCCCCCCTACAATGAGCAGTTCTTC
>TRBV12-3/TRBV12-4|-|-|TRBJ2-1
CASSVGTLNEQFF
TGTGCCAGCAGCGTCGGGACACTAAATGAGCAGTTCTTC
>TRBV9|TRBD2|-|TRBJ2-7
CASSSRLAGEYEQYF
TGTGCCAGCAGCTCACGACTAGCGGGAGAATACGAGCAGTACTTC
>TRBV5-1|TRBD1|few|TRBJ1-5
CASSLNGRGNQPQHF
TGCGCCAGCAGCTTAAATGGCAGGGGGAATCAGCCCCAGCATTTT
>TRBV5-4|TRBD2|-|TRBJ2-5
CASSPGLNQETQYF
TGTGCCAGCAGCCCGGGACTAAATCAAGAGACCCAGTACTTC
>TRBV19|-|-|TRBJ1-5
CASSPFRGQGFNQPQHF
TGTGCCAGTAGCCCCTTCCGAGGTCAGGGGTTCAATCAGCCCCAGCATTTT
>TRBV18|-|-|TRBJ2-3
CASSPVYPRSKTDTQYF
TGTGCCAGCTCACCAGTGTATCCCAGGTCTAAAACAGATACGCAGTATTTT
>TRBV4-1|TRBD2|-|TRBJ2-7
CASSQVAGGREQYF
TGCGCCAGCAGCCAAGTAGCGGGAGGGCGCGAGCAGTACTTC
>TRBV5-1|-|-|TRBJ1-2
CASSLGFGGAYGYTF
TGCGCCAGCAGCCTAGGTTTTGGGGGTGCCTATGGCTACACCTTC
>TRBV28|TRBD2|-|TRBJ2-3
CASSFGLAGGVQSDTQYF
TGTGCCAGCAGTTTTGGGCTAGCGGGGGGGGTTCAGTCAGATACGCAGTATTTT
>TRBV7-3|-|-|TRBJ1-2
CASSLSPSNYGYTF
TGTGCCAGCAGCTTAAGCCCATCCAACTATGGCTACACCTTC
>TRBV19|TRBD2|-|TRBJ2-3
CASSEVSGGPSGTQYF
TGTGCCAGTAGTGAAGTAAGCGGGGGGCCGAGCGGTACGCAGTATTTT